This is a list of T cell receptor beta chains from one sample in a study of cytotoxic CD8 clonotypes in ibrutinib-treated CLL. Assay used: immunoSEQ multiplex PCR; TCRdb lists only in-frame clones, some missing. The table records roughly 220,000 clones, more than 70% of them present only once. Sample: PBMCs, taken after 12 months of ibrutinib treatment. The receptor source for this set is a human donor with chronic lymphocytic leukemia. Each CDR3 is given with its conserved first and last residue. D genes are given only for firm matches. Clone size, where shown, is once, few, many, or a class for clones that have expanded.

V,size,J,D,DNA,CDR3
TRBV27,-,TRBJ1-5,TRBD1,TGTGCCAGCAGTTTGCTGGGACAGGGCCAAGATCAGCCCCAGCATTTT,CASSLLGQGQDQPQHF
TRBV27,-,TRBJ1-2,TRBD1,TGTGCCACCAAACAGGGGCTCTTACATGGCTACACCTTC,CATKQGLLHGYTF
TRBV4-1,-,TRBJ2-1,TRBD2,TGCGCCAGCAGCACCCCGACTAGCGGGAGGGGTAATGAGCAGTTCTTC,CASSTPTSGRGNEQFF
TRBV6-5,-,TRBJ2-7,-,TGTGCCAGCAGTTACTCGATTGGCCTAGTAGACAACGAGCAGTACTTC,CASSYSIGLVDNEQYF
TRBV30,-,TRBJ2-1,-,TGTGCCTGGAGTACATACCCCAACAATGAGCAGTTCTTC,CAWSTYPNNEQFF
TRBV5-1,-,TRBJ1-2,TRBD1,TGCGCCAGCAGCCCTACAAGGGGGCTCTATGGCTACACCTTC,CASSPTRGLYGYTF
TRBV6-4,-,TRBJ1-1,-,TGTGCCAGCAGTTCAGGGGTGAGGACTGAAGCTTTCTTT,CASSSGVRTEAFF
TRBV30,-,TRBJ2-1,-,TGTGCCTGGAGTAAGGGTGTCAATGAGCAGTTCTTC,CAWSKGVNEQFF
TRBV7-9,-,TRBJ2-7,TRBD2,TGTGCCAGCAGCACTCCACGGACACAGTGGGAGGGTTACGAGCAGTACTTC,CASSTPRTQWEGYEQYF
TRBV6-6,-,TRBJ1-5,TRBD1,TGTGCCAGCAGTTACGACAGGGAGAATCAGCCCCAGCATTTT,CASSYDRENQPQHF
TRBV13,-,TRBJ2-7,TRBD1,TGTGCCAGCAGTTTTACAGGGGCCTACGAGCAGTACTTC,CASSFTGAYEQYF
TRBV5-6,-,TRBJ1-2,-,TGTGCCAGCAGCTCGGACAGTTACTACAACTATGGCTACACCTTC,CASSSDSYYNYGYTF
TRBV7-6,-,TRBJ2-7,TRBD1,TGTGCCAGCAGCTCCCGCTTAGAACGACAGGGCTACGAGCAGTACTTC,CASSSRLERQGYEQYF
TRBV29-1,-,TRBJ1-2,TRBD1,TGCAGCGTTGACTACAGGGGGCAAGGTGGCTACACCTTC,CSVDYRGQGGYTF
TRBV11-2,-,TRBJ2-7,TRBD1,TGTGCCAGCAGCTCTCACGGACAGGGCTTAAACTACGAGCAGTACTTC,CASSSHGQGLNYEQYF
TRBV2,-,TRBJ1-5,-,TGTGCCAGCAGGGGTGGGTTCGGCGGTCACCAGCCCCAGCATTTT,CASRGGFGGHQPQHF
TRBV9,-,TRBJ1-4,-,TGTGCCAGCAGCGTAGGTATTCGAGCGTGGGGAACTAATGAAAAACTGTTTTTT,CASSVGIRAWGTNEKLFF
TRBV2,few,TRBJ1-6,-,TGTGCCTTAAAGGGGGTCCCGGATTCACCCCTCCACTTT,CALKGVPDSPLHF
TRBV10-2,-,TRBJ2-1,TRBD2,TGCGCCAGCAGTGAGCTAGCGGGACCCACGAGCTCCTACAATGAGCAGTTCTTC,CASSELAGPTSSYNEQFF
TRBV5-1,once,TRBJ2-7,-,TGCGCCAGCAGCTTGGGGGGCAGAGAGCAATACTTC,CASSLGGREQYF
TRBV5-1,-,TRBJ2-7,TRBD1,TGCGCCAGCAGCTTGGCCGGAGGGACAGGTTACTACGAGCAGTACTTC,CASSLAGGTGYYEQYF
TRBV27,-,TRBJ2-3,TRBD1,TGTGCCAGCAGCTCCCCACAGGGGGCCCCGAGGTATTTT,CASSSPQGAPRYF
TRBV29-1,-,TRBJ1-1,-,TGCAGCATAGTAAGGACCCTGAACACTGAAGCTTTCTTT,CSIVRTLNTEAFF
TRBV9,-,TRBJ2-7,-,TGTGCCAGCAGCAACTCCAACTCAGGGGATACAACCTACGAGCAGTACTTC,CASSNSNSGDTTYEQYF
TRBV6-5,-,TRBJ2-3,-,TGTGCCAGCAGTTTCCAGCAGGGTAGCACAGATACGCAGTATTTT,CASSFQQGSTDTQYF
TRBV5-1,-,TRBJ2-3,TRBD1,TGCGCCAGCAGCTCCTGGACAGGGATCACAGATACGCAGTATTTT,CASSSWTGITDTQYF
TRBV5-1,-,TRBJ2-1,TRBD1,TGCGCCAGCAGCTTGGTAAGCCAGGGGGCGTATGAGCAGTTCTTC,CASSLVSQGAYEQFF
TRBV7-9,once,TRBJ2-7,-,TGTGCCAGCAGCTCCCCCGGGACAAACTACGAGCAGTACTTC,CASSSPGTNYEQYF
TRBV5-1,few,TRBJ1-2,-,TGCGCCAGCAGCTCGGACGGGAACTATGGCTACACCTTC,CASSSDGNYGYTF
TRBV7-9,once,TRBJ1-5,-,TGTGCCAGCAGCTCGGGACGCAATCAGCCCCAGCATTTT,CASSSGRNQPQHF
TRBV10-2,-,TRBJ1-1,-,TGCGCCAGCAGTGAAGAGGTTTTCGCTGAAGCTTTCTTT,CASSEEVFAEAFF
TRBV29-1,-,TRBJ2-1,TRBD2,TGCAGCGTTGAAGATCGCTCACTAGCGGGAGGGTCTCATGAGCAGTTCTTC,CSVEDRSLAGGSHEQFF
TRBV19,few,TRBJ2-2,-,TGTGCCAGTAGTATTGGACAGAACACCGGGGAGCTGTTTTTT,CASSIGQNTGELFF
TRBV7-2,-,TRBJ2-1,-,TGTGCCAGCAGCCGATGGCCCGAGGGGGGTGACAATGAGCAGTTCTTC,CASSRWPEGGDNEQFF
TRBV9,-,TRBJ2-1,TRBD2,TGTGCCAGCAGCGTCGCCGGGGGGGTCCGGACCGGCTCCTACAATGAGCAGTTCTTC,CASSVAGGVRTGSYNEQFF
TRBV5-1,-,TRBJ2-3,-,TGCGCCAGCGCTAGGAGGGTTTCAGATACGCAGTATTTT,CASARRVSDTQYF
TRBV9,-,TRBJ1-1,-,TGTGCCAGCACCCCGGGGGGTACGAACACTGAAGCTTTCTTT,CASTPGGTNTEAFF
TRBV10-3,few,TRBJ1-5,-,TGTGCCATCAGTGTCACAGACCGTGATCAGCCCCAGCATTTT,CAISVTDRDQPQHF
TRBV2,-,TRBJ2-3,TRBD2,TGTGCCAGCAGCGGGACTAGCCCCCTCTCAGATACGCAGTATTTT,CASSGTSPLSDTQYF
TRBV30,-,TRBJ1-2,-,TGTGCCTGGAGTTTTACAGAATATGGCTACACCTTC,CAWSFTEYGYTF
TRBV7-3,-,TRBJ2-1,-,TGTGCCAGCAGCTTGATGGGGGGCACCTCCTACAATGAGCAGTTCTTC,CASSLMGGTSYNEQFF
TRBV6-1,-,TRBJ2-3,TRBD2,TGTGCCAGTACCCGGACTAGAAACCCGACAGATACGCAGTATTTT,CASTRTRNPTDTQYF
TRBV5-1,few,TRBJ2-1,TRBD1,TGCGCCAGCAGCCCGGGACAGGGTGACGACGCCCTAATTAATGAGCAGTTCTTC,CASSPGQGDDALINEQFF
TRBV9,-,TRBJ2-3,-,TGTGCCAGCAGCGTAAACTTGGCAGATACGCAGTATTTT,CASSVNLADTQYF
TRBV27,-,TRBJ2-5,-,TGTGCCAGCAGTTCCTTGGTGGGCCACCAAGAGACCCAGTACTTC,CASSSLVGHQETQYF
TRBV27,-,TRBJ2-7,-,TGTGCCAGCAGGGACAGAATTTCCTACGAGCAGTACTTC,CASRDRISYEQYF
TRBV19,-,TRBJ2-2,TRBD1,TGTGCCAGTAGTAAAAGACCGGGACAGACGTTCCGGGAGCTGTTTTTT,CASSKRPGQTFRELFF
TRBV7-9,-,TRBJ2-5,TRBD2,TGTGCCAGCAGCTTTAGCGGGGAAGAGACCCAGTACTTC,CASSFSGEETQYF
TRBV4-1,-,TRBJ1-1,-,TGCGCCAGCAGCGTGACAGGAGGCGTGGGGAACACTGAAGCTTTCTTT,CASSVTGGVGNTEAFF
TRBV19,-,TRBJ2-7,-,TGTGCCAGTAGTCCCGACGGGGGGCCCTACGAGCAGTACTTC,CASSPDGGPYEQYF
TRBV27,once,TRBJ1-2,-,TGTGCCAGCAGGGCCTCTGGGAACTATGGCTACACCTTC,CASRASGNYGYTF
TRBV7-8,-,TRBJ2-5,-,TGTGCCAGCAGCTCCCGGGGGTACCCCTACCAAGAGACCCAGTACTTC,CASSSRGYPYQETQYF
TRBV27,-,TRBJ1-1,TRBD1,TGTGCCAGCAGTTCCGACAGGGGGCGGGGCACTGAAGCTTTCTTT,CASSSDRGRGTEAFF
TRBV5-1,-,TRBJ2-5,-,TGCGCCAGCAGCTTATCAGGGGTGGAGACCCAGTACTTC,CASSLSGVETQYF
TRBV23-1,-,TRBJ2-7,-,TGCGCCAGCGGTCCTGGGTCGCTACTTTACTTC,CASGPGSLLYF
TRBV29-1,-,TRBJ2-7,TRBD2,TGCAGCGTTAGTTGGAGGGCTAGCGGGTCCTACGAGCAGTACTTC,CSVSWRASGSYEQYF